Here is one T cell receptor beta chain with its context. This clone was counted between two and nine times. The target of this receptor is not known. Within one base of it there is no much larger clone, and no base qualities were kept. Trimming removed 3 bases from V and 5 bases from J, leaving 13 bases between the germline ends. Spanning cysteine to phenylalanine, the CDR3 consists of 13 amino acids. CDR3 DNA is the only sequence kept; it has 39 bases, read in frame from the first base. CDR1 and CDR2 are drawn from the germline V gene: SQVTM, ANQGSEA. The data belong to a study of T cells in localized non-small cell lung cancer (dated by TCRdb to 2018 to 2020). Regarding the research as a whole: Comparing tumors with uninvolved tumor-adjacent lungs, the study looked at the T cell repertoires of hundreds of patients with early-stage NSCLC. The cohort comprised roughly 220 treatment-naïve NSCLC patients with resected, localized lung tumors. A mean age of around 66 years was recorded for the NSCLC patients, of whom some 130 were male and some 100 were female. Study-level results and caveats: Uninvolved tumor-adjacent lung showed the highest T cell clonality, higher than tumor, which suggests more focused antigenic responses in the uninvolved tumor-adjacent lung. Of the top 100 tumor clones, a median of approximately 60 were detected in paired uninvolved adjacent lung; 28 were also among that lung's top 100. Because the study design was exploratory, TCR variables were selected using unadjusted p-values without false-discovery rate correction. Higher T cell density in blood was associated with longer overall survival, whereas higher clonality in adjacent lung was associated with shorter survival. Because multi-region sequencing of the tumors was not done, intratumor heterogeneity could not be ruled out.

Uninvolved adjacent lung was taken at least 2 cm from the tumor margin and confirmed free of atypia by two independent pathologists. At diagnosis, tumor, uninvolved tumor-adjacent lung and peripheral blood were collected and then preserved as a mix of FFPE and fresh-frozen material. The immunoSEQ Assay was used to sequence TCR beta CDR3 regions from DNA. From the authors' description of their analysis: T cell density was computed as TCR beta template counts normalized to usable DNA estimated by amplifying housekeeping genes. The preseqR package was used to estimate richness by extrapolating to 400,000 templates for PBMC samples and to 120,000 templates for tissue samples. Clonality was defined as one minus Pielou's evenness. Tissue-enriched TCRs were identified through differential abundance testing performed on productive amino-acid clonotypes, with a minimum total count of 5 and an alpha of 0.1. Repertoire overlap between compartments was quantified with the Jaccard Index and Morisita Overlap Index. TCR beta CDR3s were clustered by GLIPH together with public tetramer-defined viral CDR3s, and at least three viral sequences plus V-gene enrichment were required for viral motifs. TCRdb stores this immuneACCESS table with in-frame sequences only. Part of the clones is absent; in the studies checked, under half of the shortfall reflects unresolved V genes, and no reason is known for the rest. From that table come the V and J calls and clone size; the DNA was used to work out D and trimming. The sample profile shows 2,100 or so clones; 15% to 20% of them were found once. Together, the top ten hold roughly 12% of the sample.

Here the chain combines TRBV29-1 and TRBJ2-5, with TRBD1 tentatively as D gene (5 bases match). This TCR came from a male donor aged 60 or over with stage I non-small cell lung cancer. Sequenced here: normal lung tissue next to the tumor, sampled before any cancer treatment. The DNA sequence is as follows: TGCAGCGTTGATAAAGGGGTTGACGAGACCCAGTACTTC. Protein translation: CSVDKGVDETQYF.